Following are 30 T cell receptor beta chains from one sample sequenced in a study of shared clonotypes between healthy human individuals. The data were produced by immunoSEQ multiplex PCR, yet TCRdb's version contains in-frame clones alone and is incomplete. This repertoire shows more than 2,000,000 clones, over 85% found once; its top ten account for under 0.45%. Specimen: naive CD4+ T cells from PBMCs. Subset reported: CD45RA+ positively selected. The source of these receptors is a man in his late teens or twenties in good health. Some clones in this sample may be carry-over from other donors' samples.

Here the CDR3 reads CASSRPGTGSEAFF. The CDR3 nucleotides read TGTGCCAGCAGTCGTCCCGGGACAGGGTCTGAAGCTTTCTTT. The gene calls are TRBV6-1 and TRBJ1-1; 9 nucleotides agree with TRBD1. The CDR3 sequence is 14 residues long. In germline, CDR1 is MNHNS, CDR2 SASEGT. V lost 5 bases and J lost 6; bases outside the gene matches: 7.

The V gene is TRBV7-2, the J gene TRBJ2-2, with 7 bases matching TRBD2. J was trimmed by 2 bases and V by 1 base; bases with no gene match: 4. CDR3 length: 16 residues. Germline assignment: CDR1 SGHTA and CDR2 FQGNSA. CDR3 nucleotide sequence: TGTGCCAGCAGCTTAGAGGGACTAAGTAACACCGGGGAGCTGTTTTTT. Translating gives CASSLEGLSNTGELFF.

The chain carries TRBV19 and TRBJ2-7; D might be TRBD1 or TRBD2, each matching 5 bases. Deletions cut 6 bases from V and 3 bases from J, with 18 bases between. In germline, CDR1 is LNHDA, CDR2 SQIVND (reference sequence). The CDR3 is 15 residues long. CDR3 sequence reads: CASSPRGRWDYEQYF. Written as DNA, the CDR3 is TGTGCCAGTAGCCCTCGGGGCAGGTGGGACTACGAGCAGTACTTC.

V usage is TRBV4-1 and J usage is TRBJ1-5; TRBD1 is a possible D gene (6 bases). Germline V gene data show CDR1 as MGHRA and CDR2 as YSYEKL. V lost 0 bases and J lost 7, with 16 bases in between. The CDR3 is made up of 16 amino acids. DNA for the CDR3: TGCGCCAGCAGCCAAGATCAAGGGGGACGGAGACAGCCCCAGCATTTT. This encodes CASSQDQGGRRQPQHF.

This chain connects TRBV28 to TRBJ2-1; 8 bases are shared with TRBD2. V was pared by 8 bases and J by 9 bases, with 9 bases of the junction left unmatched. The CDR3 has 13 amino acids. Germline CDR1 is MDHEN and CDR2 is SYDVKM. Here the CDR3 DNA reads TGTGCCAGCTCCGGGACTAGTAACGGTGAGCAGTTCTTC. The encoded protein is CASSGTSNGEQFF.

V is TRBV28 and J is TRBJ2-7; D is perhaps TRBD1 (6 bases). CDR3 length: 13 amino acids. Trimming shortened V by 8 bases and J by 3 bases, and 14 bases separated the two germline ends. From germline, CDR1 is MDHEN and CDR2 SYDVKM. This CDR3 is CASRTAGHYEQYF. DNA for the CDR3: TGTGCCAGCCGGACAGCCGGTCACTACGAGCAGTACTTC.

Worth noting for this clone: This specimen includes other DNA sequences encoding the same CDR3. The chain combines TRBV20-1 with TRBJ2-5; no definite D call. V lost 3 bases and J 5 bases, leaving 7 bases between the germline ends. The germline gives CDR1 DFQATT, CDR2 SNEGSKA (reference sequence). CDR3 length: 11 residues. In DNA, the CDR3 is TGCAGTGCTAGTGCGCGGGAGACCCAGTACTTC. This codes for CSASARETQYF.

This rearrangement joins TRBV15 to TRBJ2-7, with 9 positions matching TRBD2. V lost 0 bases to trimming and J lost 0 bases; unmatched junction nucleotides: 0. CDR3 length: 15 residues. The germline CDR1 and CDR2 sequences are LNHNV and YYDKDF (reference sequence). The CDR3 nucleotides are TGTGCCACCAGCAGAGATAGCGGGGGCTCCTACGAGCAGTACTTC. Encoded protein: CATSRDSGGSYEQYF.

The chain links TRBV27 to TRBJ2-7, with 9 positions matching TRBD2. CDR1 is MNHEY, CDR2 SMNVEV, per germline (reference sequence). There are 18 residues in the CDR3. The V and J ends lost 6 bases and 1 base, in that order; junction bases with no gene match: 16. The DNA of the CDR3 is TGTGCCAGCAGCTTTAGGAGTAGCGGGAGTGGGGTGTCCTACGAGCAGTACTTC. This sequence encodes CASSFRSSGSGVSYEQYF.

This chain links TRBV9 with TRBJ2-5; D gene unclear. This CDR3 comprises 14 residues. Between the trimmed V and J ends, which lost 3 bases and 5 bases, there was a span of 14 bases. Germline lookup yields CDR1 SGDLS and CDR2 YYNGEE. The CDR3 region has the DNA TGTGCCAGCAGCGGAAATGACTTGGCCGAGACCCAGTACTTC. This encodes CASSGNDLAETQYF.

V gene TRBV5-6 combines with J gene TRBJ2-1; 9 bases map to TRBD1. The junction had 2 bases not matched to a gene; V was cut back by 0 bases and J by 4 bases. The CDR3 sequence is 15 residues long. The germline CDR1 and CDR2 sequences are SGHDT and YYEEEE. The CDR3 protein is CASSLGGQGYNEQFF. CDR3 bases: TGTGCCAGCAGCTTGGGGGGACAGGGATACAATGAGCAGTTCTTC.

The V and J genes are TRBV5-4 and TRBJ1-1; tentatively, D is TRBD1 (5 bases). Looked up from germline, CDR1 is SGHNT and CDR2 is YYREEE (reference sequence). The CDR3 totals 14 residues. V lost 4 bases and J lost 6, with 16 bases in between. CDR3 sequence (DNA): TGTGCCAGCAGCCCAACATCTGGGGGGGCTGAAGCTTTCTTT. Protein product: CASSPTSGGAEAFF.

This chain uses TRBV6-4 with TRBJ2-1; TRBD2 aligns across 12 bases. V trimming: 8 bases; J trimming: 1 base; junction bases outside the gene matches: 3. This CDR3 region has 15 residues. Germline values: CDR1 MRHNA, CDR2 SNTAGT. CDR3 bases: TGTGCCAGCCGGACTAGCGGGACGTCCTACAATGAGCAGTTCTTC. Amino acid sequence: CASRTSGTSYNEQFF.

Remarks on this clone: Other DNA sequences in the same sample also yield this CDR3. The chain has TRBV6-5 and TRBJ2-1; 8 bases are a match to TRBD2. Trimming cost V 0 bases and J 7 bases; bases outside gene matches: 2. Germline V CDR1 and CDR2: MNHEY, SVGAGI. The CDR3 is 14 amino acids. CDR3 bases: TGTGCCAGCAGTTACTCGGGCGGGAGGAATGAGCAGTTCTTC. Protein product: CASSYSGGRNEQFF.

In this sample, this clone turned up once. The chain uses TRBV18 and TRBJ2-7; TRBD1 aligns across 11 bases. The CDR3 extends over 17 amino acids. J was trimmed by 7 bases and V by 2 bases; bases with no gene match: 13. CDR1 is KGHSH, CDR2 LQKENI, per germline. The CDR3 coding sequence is TGTGCCAGCTCACCAGCCTTAAGGACAGGGGGCCGGAGTGAGCAGTACTTC. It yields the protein CASSPALRTGGRSEQYF.

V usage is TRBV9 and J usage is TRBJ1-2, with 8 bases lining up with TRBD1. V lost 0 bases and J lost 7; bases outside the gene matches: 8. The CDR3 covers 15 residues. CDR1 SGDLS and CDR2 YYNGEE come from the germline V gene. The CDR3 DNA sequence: TGTGCCAGCAGCGTAGTAGTCAGGGGGCACGTTGGCTACACCTTC. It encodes CASSVVVRGHVGYTF.

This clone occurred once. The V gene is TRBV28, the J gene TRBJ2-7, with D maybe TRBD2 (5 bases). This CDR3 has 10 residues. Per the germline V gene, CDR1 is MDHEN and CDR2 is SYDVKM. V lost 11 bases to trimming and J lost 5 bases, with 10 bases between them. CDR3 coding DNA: TGTGCCTCCTTCGGGGACGAGCAGTACTTC. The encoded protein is CASFGDEQYF.

The CDR3 DNA reads as TGTGCCAGCAGCCCGGGGAGTCTGGATGAGCAGTTCTTC. As protein: CASSPGSLDEQFF. The chain has TRBV5-4 and TRBJ2-1, with a weak D call TRBD2 (5 bases). Trimming removed 4 bases at V and 8 bases at J, with 13 bases between. CDR1 is SGHNT and CDR2 is YYREEE in the germline V gene (reference sequence). The length of the CDR3 is 13 residues.

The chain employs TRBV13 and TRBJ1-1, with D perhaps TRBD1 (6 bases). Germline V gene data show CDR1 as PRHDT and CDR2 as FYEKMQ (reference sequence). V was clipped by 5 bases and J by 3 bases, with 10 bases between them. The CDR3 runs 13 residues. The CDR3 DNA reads TGTGCCAGCAGCCGGGGGGGGCACACTGAAGCTTTCTTT. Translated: CASSRGGHTEAFF.

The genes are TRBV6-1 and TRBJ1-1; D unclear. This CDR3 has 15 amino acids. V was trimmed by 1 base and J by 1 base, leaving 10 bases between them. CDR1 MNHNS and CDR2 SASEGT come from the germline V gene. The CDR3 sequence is CASSEVFGENTEAFF. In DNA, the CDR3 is TGTGCCAGCAGTGAAGTATTCGGAGAGAACACTGAAGCTTTCTTT.

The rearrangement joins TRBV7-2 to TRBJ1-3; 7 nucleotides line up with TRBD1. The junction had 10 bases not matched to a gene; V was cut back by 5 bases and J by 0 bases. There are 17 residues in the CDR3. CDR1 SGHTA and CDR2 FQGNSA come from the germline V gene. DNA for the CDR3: TGTGCCAGCAGCCCCCGACAGGGACCGGCCTCTGGAAACACCATATATTTT. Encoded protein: CASSPRQGPASGNTIYF.

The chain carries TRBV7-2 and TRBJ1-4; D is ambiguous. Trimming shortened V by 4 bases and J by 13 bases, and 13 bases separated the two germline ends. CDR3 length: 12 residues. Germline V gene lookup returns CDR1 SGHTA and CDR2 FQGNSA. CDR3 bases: TGTGCCAGCAGCTATGACTCCTTGGCACTGTTTTTT. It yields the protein CASSYDSLALFF.

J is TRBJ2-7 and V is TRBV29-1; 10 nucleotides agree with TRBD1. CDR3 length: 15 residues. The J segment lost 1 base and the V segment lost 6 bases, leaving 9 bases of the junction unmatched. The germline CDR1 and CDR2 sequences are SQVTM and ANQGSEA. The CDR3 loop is CSVRWTGGDSYEQYF. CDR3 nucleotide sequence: TGCAGCGTCAGATGGACAGGGGGGGATTCCTACGAGCAGTACTTC.

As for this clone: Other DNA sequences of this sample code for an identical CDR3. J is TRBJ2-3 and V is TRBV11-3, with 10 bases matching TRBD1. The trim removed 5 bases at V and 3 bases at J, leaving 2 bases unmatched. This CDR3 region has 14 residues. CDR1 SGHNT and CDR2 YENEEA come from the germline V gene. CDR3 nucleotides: TGTGCCAGCAGCCCGGGACAGGGGACAGATACGCAGTATTTT. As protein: CASSPGQGTDTQYF.

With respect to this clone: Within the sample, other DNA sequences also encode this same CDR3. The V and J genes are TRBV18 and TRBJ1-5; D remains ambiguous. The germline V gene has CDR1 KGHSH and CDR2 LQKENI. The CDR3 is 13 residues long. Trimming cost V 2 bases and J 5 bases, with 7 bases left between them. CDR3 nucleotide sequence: TGTGCCAGCTCACCAAACCGAGATCAGCCCCAGCATTTT. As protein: CASSPNRDQPQHF.

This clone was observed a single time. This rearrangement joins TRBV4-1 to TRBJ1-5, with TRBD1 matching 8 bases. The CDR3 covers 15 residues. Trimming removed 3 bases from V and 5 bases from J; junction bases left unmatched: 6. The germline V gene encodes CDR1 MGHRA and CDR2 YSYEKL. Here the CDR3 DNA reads TGCGCCAGCAGCCAGACAGGACAGGGAGATCAGCCCCAGCATTTT. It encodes CASSQTGQGDQPQHF.

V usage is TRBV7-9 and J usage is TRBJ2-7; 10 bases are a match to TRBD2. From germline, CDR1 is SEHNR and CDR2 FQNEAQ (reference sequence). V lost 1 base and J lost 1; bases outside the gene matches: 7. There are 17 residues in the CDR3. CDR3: CASSLGGLLAGSYEQYF. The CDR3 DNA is TGTGCCAGCAGCTTAGGGGGTTTACTAGCGGGATCCTACGAGCAGTACTTC.

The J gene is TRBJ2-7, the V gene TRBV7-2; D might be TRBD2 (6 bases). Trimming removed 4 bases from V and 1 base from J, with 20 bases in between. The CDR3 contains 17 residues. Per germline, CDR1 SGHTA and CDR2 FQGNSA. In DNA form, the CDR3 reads TGTGCCAGCAGCTCCCGCCTTTGGGCGGGAAATTCCTACGAGCAGTACTTC. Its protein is CASSSRLWAGNSYEQYF.

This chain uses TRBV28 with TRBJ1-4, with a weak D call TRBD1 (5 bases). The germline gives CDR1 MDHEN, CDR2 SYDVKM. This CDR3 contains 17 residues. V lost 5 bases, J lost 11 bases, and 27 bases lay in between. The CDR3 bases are TGTGCCAGCAGTCCCCGCTCACGACAGACCATTCTTGGGAAACTGTTTTTT. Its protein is CASSPRSRQTILGKLFF.

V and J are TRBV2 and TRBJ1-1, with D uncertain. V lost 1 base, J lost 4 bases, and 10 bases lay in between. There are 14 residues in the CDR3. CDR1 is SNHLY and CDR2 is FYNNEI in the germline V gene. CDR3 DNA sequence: TGTGCCAGCAGTGAAGTGGGGTGGAGCACTGAAGCTTTCTTT. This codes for CASSEVGWSTEAFF.